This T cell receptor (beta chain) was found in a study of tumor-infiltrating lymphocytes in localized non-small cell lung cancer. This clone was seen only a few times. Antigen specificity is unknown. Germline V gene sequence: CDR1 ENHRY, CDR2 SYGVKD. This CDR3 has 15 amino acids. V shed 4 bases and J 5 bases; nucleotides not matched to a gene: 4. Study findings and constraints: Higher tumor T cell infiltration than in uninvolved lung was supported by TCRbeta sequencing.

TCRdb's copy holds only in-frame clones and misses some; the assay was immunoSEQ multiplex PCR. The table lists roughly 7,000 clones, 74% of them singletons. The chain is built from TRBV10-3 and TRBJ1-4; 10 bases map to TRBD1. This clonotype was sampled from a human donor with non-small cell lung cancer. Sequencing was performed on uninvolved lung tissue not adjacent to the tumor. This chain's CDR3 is CAISGGGQGNEKLFF. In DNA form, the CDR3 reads TGTGCCATCAGTGGCGGGGGACAGGGGAATGAAAAACTGTTTTTT.